This T cell receptor (beta chain) appears in the sequencing data of a study of CD8 T cells in ankylosing spondylitis. TCRdb itself ran the 5' RACE reads through MiXCR, one entry per CDR3 protein. The sample lists some 840,000 distinct CDR3 sequences, about 10% occurring once. The CDR3 is 14 amino acids. Between the trimmed V and J ends, which lost 1 base and 6 bases, there was a span of 10 bases. CDR1 and CDR2 (germline): SEHNR, FQNEAQ (reference sequence). The sample holds a few counts of this clonotype. Its matching antigen is unknown. Study-wide results and caveats: Matched ankylosing spondylitis synovial fluid reportedly showed significant enrichment of disease-linked clones. Characteristic of ankylosing spondylitis blood, it appeared, was a TCR beta motif comprising several highly homologous variants. Some of these motif variants have turned up before, in reports on reactive arthritis synovial fluid and blood.

The rearrangement links TRBV7-9 to TRBJ2-1; D assignment may be TRBD1 or TRBD2 (6 bases each). Material: blood, either unsorted or a sorted T cell fraction (not recorded which). The sequence was obtained from a male donor with ankylosing spondylitis. The CDR3: CASSLVGGFNEQFF. The CDR3 DNA is TGTGCCAGCAGCTTAGTAGGGGGGTTCAATGAGCAGTTCTTC.